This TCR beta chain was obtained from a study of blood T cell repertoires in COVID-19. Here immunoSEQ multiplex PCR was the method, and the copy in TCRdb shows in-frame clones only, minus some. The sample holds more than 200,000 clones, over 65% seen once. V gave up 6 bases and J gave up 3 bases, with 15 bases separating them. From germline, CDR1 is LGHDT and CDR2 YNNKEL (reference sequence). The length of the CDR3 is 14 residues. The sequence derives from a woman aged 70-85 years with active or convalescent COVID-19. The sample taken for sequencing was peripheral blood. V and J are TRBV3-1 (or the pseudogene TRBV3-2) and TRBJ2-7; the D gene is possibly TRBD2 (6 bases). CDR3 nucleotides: TGTGCCAGCAGTCTCTCTAGACTAGTCTACGAGCAGTACTTC. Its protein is CASSLSRLVYEQYF.